This T cell receptor beta chain came from a study of cytomegalovirus exposure and HLA in healthy donors. The PCR used 60 Vbeta and 13 Jbeta primers. The table came from immunoSEQ multiplex PCR; TCRdb's copy has only in-frame clones and leaves some out. The sample carries about 160,000 clones, approximately 80% recorded once. The sequence derives from a man aged 25-40 years in good health and CMV-seronegative. The sample taken for sequencing was PBMCs.

The CDR3, as DNA: TGCGCCAGCAGCTCTTACCTGGACAGGGGTGGCGAGCAGTACTTC. Amino acid sequence: CASSSYLDRGGEQYF. V is TRBV5-1 and J is TRBJ2-7; 9 positions agree with TRBD1. From germline, CDR1 is SGHRS and CDR2 YFSETQ. The CDR3 covers 15 residues. With 3 bases clipped from V and 6 bases from J, the junction kept 10 bases outside the gene matches.